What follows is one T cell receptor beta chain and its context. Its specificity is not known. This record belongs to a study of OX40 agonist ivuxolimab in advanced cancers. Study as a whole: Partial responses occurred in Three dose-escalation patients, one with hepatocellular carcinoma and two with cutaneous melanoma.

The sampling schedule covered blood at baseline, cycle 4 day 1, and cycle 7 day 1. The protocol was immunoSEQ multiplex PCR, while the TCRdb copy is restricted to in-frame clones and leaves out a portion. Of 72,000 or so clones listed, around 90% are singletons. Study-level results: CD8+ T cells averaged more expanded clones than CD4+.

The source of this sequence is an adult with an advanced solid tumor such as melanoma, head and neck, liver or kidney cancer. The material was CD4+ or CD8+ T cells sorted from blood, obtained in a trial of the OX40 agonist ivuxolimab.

The CDR3, as DNA: TGTGCCAGCAGGTCTCGGACAGGTTATCAGCCCCAGCATTTT. It specifies CASRSRTGYQPQHF. The chain carries TRBV2 and TRBJ1-5; 7 bases map to TRBD1. V was pared by 6 bases and J by 5 bases, with 7 bases of the junction left unmatched. Germline lookup yields CDR1 SNHLY and CDR2 FYNNEI. This CDR3 contains 14 residues. Variable domain in full (rest from reference TRBV2 and TRBJ1-5): EPEVTQTPSHQVTQMGQEVILRCVPISNHLYFYWYRQILGQKVEFLVSFYNNEISEKSEIFDDQFSVERPDGSNFTLKIRSTKLEDSAMYFCASRSRTGYQPQHFGDGTRLSIL.